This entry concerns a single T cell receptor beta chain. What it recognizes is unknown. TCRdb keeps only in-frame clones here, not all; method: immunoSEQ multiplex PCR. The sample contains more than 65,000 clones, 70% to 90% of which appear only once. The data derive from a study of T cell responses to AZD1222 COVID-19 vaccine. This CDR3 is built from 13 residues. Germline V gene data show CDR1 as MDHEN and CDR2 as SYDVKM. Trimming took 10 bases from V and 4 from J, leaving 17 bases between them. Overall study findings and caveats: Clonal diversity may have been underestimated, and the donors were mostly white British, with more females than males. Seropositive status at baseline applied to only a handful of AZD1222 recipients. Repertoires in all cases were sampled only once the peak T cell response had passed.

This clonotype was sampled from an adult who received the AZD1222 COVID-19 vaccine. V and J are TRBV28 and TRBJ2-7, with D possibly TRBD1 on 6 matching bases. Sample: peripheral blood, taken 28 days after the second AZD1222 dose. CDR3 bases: TGTGCCACCGAGGAAGGGGGTCTTTACGAGCAGTACTTC. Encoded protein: CATEEGGLYEQYF.